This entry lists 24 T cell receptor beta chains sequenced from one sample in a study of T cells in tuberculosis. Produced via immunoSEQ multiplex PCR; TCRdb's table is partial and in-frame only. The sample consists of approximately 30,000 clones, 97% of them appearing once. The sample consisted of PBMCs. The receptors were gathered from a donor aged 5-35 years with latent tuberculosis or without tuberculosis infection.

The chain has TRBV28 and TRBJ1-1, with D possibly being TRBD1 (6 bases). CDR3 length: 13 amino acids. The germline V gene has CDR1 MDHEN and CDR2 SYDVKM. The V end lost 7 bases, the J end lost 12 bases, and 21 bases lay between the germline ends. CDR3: CASILPLGGRTFF. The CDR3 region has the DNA TGTGCCAGCATCCTCCCCTTAGGGGGTCGGACTTTCTTT.

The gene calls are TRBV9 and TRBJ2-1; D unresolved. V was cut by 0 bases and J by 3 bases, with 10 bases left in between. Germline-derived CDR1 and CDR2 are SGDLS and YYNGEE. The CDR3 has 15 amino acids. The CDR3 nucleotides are TGTGCCAGCAGCGTAGCTACGGCGGTCTACAATGAGCAGTTCTTC. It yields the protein CASSVATAVYNEQFF.

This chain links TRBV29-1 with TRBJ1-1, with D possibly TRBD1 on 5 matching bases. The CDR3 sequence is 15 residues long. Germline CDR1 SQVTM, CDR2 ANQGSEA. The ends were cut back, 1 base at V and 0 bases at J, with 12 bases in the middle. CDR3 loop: CSVEGGDGMNTEAFF. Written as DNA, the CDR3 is TGCAGCGTTGAAGGGGGGGACGGAATGAACACTGAAGCTTTCTTT.

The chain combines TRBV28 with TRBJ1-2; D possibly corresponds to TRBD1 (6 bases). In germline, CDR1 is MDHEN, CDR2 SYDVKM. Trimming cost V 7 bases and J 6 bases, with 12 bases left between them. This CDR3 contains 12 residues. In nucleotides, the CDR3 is TGTGCCAGCAAGACACAGGGACATGGCTACACCTTC. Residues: CASKTQGHGYTF.

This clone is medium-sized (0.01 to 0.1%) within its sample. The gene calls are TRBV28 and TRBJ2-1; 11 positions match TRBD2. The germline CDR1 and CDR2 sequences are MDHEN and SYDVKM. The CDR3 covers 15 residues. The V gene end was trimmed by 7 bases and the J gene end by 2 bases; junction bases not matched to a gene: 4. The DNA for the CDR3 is TGTGCCAGCATCTTAGCGGGGGGGGCCTACAATGAGCAGTTCTTC. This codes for CASILAGGAYNEQFF.

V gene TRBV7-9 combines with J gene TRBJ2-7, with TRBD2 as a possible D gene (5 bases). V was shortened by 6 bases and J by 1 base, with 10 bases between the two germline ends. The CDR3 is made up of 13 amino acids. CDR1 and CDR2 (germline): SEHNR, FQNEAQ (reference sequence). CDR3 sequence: CASRTGESYEQYF. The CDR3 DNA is TGTGCCAGCAGGACTGGGGAGTCCTACGAGCAGTACTTC. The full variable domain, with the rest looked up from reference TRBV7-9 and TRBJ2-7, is DTGVSQNPRHKITKRGQNVTFRCDPISEHNRLYWYRQTLGQGPEFLTYFQNEAQLEKSRLLSDRFSAERPKGSFSTLEIQRTEQGDSAMYLCASRTGESYEQYFGPGTRLTVT.

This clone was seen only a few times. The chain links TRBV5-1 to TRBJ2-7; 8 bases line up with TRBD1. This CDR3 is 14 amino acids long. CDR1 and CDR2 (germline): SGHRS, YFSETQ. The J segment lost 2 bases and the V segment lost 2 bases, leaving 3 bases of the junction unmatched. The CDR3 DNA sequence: TGCGCCAGCAGCTTAAGGACAGGGCCCTACGAGCAGTACTTC. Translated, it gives CASSLRTGPYEQYF.

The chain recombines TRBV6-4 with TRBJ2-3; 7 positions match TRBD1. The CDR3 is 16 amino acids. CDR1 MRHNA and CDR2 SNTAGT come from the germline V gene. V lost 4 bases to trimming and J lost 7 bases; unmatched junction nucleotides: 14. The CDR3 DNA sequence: TGTGCCAGCAGTGTAGGGGGACAGCTTGTATGTAATACGCAGTATTTT. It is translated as CASSVGGQLVCNTQYF.

CDR3 in DNA: TGTGCCAGCAGTGAAGGGACAGGGGGCTCTGAAGCTTTCTTT. Amino acids: CASSEGTGGSEAFF. The V gene is TRBV2, the J gene TRBJ1-1; 11 bases line up with TRBD1. CDR1 and CDR2 from the germline V gene are SNHLY and FYNNEI. V shed 1 base and J 6 bases; nucleotides not matched to a gene: 1. The CDR3 is 14 amino acids.

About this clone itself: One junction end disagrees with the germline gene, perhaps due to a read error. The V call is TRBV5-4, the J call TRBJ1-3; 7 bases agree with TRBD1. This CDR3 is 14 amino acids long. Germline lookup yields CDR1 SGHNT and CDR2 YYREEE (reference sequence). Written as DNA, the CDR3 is TGTGCCAGTAGCTTGGACAGGTGGGAAAACACCATATATTTT. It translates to CASSLDRWENTIYF.

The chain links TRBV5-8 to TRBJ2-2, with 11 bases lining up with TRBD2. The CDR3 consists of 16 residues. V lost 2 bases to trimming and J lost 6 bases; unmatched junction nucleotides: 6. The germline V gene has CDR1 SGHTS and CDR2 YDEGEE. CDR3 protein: CASSFHSGGASGELFF. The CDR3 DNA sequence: TGTGCCAGCAGCTTCCATAGCGGGGGGGCGTCCGGGGAGCTGTTTTTT.

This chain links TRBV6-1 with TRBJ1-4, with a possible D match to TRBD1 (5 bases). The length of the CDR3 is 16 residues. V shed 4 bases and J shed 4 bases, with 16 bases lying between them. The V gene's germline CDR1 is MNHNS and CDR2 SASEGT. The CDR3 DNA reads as TGTGCCAGCAGTGTCGGGGGGGTGCCCGGTAATGAAAAACTGTTTTTT. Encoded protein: CASSVGGVPGNEKLFF.

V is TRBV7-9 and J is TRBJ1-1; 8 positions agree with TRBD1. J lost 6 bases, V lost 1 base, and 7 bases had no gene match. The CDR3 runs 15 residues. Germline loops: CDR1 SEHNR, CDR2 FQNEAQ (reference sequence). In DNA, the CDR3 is TGTGCCAGCAGCTTAGTGGACAGGGAGGTGGCTGAAGCTTTCTTT. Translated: CASSLVDREVAEAFF.

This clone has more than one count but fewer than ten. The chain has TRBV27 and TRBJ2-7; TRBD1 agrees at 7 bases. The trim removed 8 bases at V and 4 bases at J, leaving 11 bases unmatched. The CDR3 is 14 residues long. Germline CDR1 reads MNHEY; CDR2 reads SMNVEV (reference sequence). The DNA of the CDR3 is TGTGCCAGCGGGGCCGGGACAGCTTATTACGAGCAGTACTTC. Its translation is CASGAGTAYYEQYF.

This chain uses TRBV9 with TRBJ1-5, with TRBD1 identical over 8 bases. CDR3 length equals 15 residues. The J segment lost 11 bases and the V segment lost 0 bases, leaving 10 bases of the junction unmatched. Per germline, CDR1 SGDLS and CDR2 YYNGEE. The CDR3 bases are TGTGCCAGCAGCGTAGATGGACAGGGTTATGATGCCCAGCATTTT. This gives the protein CASSVDGQGYDAQHF.

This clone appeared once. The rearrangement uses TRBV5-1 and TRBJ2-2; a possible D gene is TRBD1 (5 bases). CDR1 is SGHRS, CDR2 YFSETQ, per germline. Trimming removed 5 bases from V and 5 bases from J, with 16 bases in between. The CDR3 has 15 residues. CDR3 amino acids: CASSQGHTTTGELFF. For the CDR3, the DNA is TGCGCCAGCAGTCAGGGCCATACCACGACCGGGGAGCTGTTTTTT.

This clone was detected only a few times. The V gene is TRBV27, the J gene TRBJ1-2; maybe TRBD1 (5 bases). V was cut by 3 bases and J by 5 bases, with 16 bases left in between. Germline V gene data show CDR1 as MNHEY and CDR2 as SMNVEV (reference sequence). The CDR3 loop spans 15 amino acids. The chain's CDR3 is CASSFFPTDRYGYTF. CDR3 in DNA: TGTGCCAGCAGTTTTTTCCCGACAGACCGTTATGGCTACACCTTC.

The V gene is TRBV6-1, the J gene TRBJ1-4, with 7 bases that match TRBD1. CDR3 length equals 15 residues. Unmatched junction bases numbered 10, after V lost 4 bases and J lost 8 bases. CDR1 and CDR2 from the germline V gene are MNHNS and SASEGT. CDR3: CASSGKGALNEKLFF. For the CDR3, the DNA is TGTGCCAGCAGTGGGAAGGGGGCGCTTAACGAAAAACTGTTTTTT.

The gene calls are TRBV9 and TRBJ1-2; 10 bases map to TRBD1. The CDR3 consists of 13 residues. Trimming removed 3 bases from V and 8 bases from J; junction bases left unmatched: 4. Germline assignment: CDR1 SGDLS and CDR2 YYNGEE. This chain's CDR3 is CASSDRDRGGYTF. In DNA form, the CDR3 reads TGTGCCAGCAGCGACCGGGACAGGGGCGGCTACACCTTC.

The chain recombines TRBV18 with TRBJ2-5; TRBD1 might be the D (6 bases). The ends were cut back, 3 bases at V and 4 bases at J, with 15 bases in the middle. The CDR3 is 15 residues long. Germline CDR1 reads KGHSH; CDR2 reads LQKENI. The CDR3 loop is CASSPADSVLETQYF. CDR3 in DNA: TGTGCCAGCTCACCGGCGGACAGTGTATTAGAGACCCAGTACTTC.

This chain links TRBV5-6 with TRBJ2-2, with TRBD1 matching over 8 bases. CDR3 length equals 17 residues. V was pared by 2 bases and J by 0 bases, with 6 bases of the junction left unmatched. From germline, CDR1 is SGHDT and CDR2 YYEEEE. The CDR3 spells CASSFSGGASNTGELFF. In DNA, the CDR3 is TGTGCCAGCAGCTTTTCAGGGGGCGCATCGAACACCGGGGAGCTGTTTTTT.

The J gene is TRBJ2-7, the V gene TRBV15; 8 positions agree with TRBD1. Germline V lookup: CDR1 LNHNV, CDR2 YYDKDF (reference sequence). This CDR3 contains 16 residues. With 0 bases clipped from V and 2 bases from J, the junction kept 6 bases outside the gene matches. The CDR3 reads CATSRDLTGAAYEQYF. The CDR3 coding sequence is TGTGCCACCAGCAGAGACCTGACAGGGGCAGCCTACGAGCAGTACTTC.

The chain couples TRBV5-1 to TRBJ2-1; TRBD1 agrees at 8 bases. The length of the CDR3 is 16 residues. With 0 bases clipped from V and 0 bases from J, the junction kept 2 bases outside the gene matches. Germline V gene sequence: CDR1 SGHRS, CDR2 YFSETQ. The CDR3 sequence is CASSLGQGASYNEQFF. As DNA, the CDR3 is TGCGCCAGCAGCTTGGGGCAGGGGGCCTCCTACAATGAGCAGTTCTTC.

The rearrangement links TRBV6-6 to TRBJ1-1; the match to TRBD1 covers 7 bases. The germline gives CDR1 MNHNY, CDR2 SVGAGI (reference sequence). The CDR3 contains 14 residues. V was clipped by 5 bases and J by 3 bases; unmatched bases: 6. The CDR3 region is CASSPYRGDTEAFF. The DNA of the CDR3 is TGTGCCAGCAGTCCTTACAGGGGCGACACTGAAGCTTTCTTT.